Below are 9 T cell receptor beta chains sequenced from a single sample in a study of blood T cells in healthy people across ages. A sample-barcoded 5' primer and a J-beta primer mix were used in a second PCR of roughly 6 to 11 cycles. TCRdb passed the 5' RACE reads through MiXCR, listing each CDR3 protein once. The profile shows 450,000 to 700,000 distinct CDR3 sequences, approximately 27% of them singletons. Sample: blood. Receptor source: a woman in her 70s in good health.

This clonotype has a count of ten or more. The CDR3 DNA reads as TGTGCCAGCAGTTCCACAGGCTCGGGCTATGGCTACACCTTC. Translating gives CASSSTGSGYGYTF. V gene TRBV28 combines with J gene TRBJ1-2, with D possibly matching TRBD1 (5 bases). V gave up 4 bases and J gave up 4 bases, with 13 bases separating them. This CDR3 has 14 amino acids. Germline CDR1 is MDHEN and CDR2 is SYDVKM.

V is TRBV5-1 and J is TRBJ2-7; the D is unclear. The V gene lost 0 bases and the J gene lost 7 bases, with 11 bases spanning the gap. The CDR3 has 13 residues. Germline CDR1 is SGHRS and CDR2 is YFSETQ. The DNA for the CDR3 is TGCGCCAGCAGCTTGGACCCACCTGGAGAGCAGTACTTC. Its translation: CASSLDPPGEQYF.

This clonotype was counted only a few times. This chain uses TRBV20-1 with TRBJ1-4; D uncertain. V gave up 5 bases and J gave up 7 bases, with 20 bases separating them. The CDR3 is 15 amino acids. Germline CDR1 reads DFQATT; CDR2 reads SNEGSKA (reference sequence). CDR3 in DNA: TGCAGTGCTTTCCACGTGGCAGATTATACTGAAAAACTGTTTTTT. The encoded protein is CSAFHVADYTEKLFF.

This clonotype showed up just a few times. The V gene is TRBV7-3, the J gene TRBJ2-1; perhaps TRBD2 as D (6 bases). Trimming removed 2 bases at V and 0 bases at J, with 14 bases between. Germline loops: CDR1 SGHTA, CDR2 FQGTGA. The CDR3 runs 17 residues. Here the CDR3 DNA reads TGTGCCAGCAGCTTATTGGGCGGGGAGAACTCCTACAATGAGCAGTTCTTC. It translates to CASSLLGGENSYNEQFF.

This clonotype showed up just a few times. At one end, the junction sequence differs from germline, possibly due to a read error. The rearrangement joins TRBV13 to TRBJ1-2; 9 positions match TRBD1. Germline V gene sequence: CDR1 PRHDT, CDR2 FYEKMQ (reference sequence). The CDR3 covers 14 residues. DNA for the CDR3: TGTGCCTGCAGCTTAGGGACAGGGAGCTATGGCTACACCTTC. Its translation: CACSLGTGSYGYTF.

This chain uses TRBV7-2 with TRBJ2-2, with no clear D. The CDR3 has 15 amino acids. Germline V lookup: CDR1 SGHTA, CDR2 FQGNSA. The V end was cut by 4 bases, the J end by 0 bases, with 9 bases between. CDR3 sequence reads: CASSSRAANTGELFF. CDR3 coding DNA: TGTGCCAGCAGCTCCCGGGCCGCGAACACCGGGGAGCTGTTTTTT.

CDR3 DNA: TGTGCCAGCAGCTTAGGGGGTCCCGGCGGGGAGACCCAGTACTTC. As protein: CASSLGGPGGETQYF. This rearrangement joins TRBV11-3 to TRBJ2-5, with D possibly matching TRBD2 (5 bases). The length of the CDR3 is 15 residues. V gave up 1 base and J gave up 5 bases, with 14 bases separating them. Germline CDR1 reads SGHNT; CDR2 reads YENEEA.

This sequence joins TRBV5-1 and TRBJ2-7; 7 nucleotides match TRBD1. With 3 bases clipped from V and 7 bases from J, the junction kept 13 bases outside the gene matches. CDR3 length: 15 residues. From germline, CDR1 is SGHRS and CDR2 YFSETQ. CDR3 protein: CASSSELTGMQEQYF. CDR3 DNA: TGCGCCAGCAGCTCGGAATTGACAGGGATGCAAGAGCAGTACTTC.

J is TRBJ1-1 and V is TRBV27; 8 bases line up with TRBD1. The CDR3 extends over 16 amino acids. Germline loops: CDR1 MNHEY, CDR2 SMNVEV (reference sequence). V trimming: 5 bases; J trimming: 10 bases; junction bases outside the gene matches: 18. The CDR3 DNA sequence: TGTGCCAGCAGTGTACGTCAGGGGGCCGGGGCTGTACGAGCTTTCTTT. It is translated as CASSVRQGAGAVRAFF.